This section outlines one T cell receptor (beta chain) sequence together with its context. These data belong to a study of cytomegalovirus exposure and HLA in healthy donors. Study-wide background: The study placed less than 90% of its approximately 360 genotyped donors in the Caucasian-associated ancestry cluster.

The V gene's germline CDR1 is KGHSH and CDR2 LQKENI. CDR3 length: 13 residues. With 10 bases clipped from V and 7 bases from J, the junction kept 7 bases outside the gene matches. Donors consisted of healthy bone marrow donors. It was with 60 Vbeta and 13 Jbeta primers that the PCR ran. The data were produced by immunoSEQ multiplex PCR, yet TCRdb's version contains in-frame clones alone and is incomplete. The repertoire holds about 180,000 clones, with around 75% as singletons. This TCR was sampled from a female donor in good health and CMV-seronegative. The sequenced material came from PBMCs. This chain links TRBV18 with TRBJ1-5, with 10 bases aligning to TRBD1. The CDR3 nucleotides read TGTGCCACCGGGACAGGGGAACGGCAGCCCCAGCATTTT. This gives the protein CATGTGERQPQHF.